The entry below gives a single TCR beta chain sequence along with its context. These data belong to a study of blood T cell repertoires in COVID-19. Study in general: Sites in the United States, Italy and Spain provided acute and convalescent COVID-19 samples. Sample material is recorded as cDNA or gDNA derived from T cells, B-cell-depleted T cells, or PBMCs.

The CDR3 is made up of 15 amino acids. CDR1 ENHRY and CDR2 SYGVKD come from the germline V gene. V lost 3 bases and J 6 bases, leaving 18 bases between the germline ends. Per the original methods: Reference gene primer amplification gave estimated nucleated cell counts. Method: immunoSEQ multiplex PCR; TCRdb's copy keeps in-frame clones and lacks some. The DNA was the basis for D and trimming; V, J and clone size are from that table. The table has about 260,000 clones, approximately 87% seen once. Sequencing input: peripheral blood. The receptor was isolated from a woman aged 45-65 years with acute or convalescent COVID-19. The J gene is TRBJ2-7, the V gene TRBV10-3; TRBD1 is a possible D gene (6 bases). CDR3 amino acids: CAISEIQGSLGEQYF. DNA of the CDR3: TGTGCCATCAGTGAAATTCAGGGGAGTTTGGGCGAGCAGTACTTC.